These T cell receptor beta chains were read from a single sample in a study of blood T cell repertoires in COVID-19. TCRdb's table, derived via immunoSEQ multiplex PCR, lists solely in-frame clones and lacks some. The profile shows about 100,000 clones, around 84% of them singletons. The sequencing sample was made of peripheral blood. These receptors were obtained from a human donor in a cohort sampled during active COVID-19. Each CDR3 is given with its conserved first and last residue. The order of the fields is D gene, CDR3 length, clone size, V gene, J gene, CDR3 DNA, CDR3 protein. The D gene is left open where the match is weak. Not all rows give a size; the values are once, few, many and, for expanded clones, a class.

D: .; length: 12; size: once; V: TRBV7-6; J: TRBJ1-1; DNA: TGTGCCAGCACCCAAAGAGAGGCTGAAGCTTTCTTT; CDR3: CASTQREAEAFF
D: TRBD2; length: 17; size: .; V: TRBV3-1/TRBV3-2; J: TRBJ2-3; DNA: TGTGCCAGCAGCACCCCTTCTAGCGGGAGGGCGGTAGATACGCAGTATTTT; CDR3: CASSTPSSGRAVDTQYF
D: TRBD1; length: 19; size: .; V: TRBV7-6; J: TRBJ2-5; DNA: TGTGCCAGCAGCCAACCCGGGACAGGGGCGGCCCTAGTTTATGAGACCCAGTACTTC; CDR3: CASSQPGTGAALVYETQYF
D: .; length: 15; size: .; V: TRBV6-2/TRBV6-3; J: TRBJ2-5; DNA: TGTGCCAGCAGTTCCCCGACCAGGGGACAAGAGACCCAGTACTTC; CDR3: CASSSPTRGQETQYF
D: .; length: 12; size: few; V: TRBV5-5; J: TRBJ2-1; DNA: TGTGCCAGCAGCGAGCGGTTCAATGAGCAGTTCTTC; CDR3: CASSERFNEQFF
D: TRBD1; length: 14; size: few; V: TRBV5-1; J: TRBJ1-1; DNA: TGCGCCAGCAGCCGGACGGACAGGGGCACTGAAGCTTTCTTT; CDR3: CASSRTDRGTEAFF
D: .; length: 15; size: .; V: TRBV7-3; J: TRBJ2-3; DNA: TGTGCCAGCAGCTTAGGTGTAACTAGCACAGATACGCAGTATTTT; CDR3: CASSLGVTSTDTQYF
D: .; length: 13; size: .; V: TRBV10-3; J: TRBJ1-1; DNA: TGTGCCATCTCTACCGGGGGGCACACTGAAGCTTTCTTT; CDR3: CAISTGGHTEAFF
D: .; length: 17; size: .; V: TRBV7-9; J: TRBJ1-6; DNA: TGTGCCAGCAGCAACTCAGCGGTTGGGACCTATAATTCACCCCTCCACTTT; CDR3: CASSNSAVGTYNSPLHF
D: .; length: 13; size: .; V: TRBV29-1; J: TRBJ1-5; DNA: TGCAGCGCCCTCAGCGATAGCAATCAGCCCCAGCATTTT; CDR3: CSALSDSNQPQHF
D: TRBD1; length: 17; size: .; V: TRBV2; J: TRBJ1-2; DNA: TGTGCCAGCAGGGAGGACAGGGCGGTTGGAGCAAACTATGGCTACACCTTC; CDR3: CASREDRAVGANYGYTF
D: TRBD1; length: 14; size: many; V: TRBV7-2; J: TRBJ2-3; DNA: TGTGCCAGCAGCCAACAGGGGGCTAAAGATACGCAGTATTTT; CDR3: CASSQQGAKDTQYF
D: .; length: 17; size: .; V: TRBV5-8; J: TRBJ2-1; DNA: TGTGCCAGCAGCCTGGACAGCGGGAAGGGGCTATACAATGAGCAGTTCTTC; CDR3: CASSLDSGKGLYNEQFF
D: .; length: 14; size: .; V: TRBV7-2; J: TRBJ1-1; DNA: TGTGCCAGCAGCTCATCTGGGGGACAAGGGGAAGCTTTCTTT; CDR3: CASSSSGGQGEAFF
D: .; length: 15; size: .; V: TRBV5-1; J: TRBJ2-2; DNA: TGCGCCAGCAGCTTGGGACAGGAAGGGGTCGGGGAGCTGTTTTTT; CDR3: CASSLGQEGVGELFF
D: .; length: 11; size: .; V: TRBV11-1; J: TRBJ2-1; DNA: TGTGCCAGCAGCTTAGCCTTCGAGCAGTTCTTC; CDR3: CASSLAFEQFF
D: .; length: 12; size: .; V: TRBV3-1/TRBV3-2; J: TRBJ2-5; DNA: TGTGCCAGCAGCCCCGGGGGGCAGACCCAGTACTTC; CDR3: CASSPGGQTQYF
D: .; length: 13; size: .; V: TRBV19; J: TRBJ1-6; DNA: TGTGCCAGTAGTATAGACGGGAATTCACCCCTCCACTTT; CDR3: CASSIDGNSPLHF
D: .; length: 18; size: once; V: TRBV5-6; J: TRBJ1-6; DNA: TGTGCCAGCAGCCCGGGGGGGGCAGGGAGCTCCTATAATTCACCCCTCCACTTT; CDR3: CASSPGGAGSSYNSPLHF
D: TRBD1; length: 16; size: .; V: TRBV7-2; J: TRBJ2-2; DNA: TGTGCCAGCAGCTCGAGACAGGGGGCGAGCACCGGGGAGCTGTTTTTT; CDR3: CASSSRQGASTGELFF
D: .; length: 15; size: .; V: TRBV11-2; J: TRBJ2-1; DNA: TGTGCCAGCAGCTTAGAGGGAGGAATTCTCAATGAGCAGTTCTTC; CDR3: CASSLEGGILNEQFF
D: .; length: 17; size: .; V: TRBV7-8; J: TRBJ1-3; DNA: TGTGCCAGCAGCGCGGGCCAAGCGGTAATCTCTGGAAACACCATATATTTT; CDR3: CASSAGQAVISGNTIYF
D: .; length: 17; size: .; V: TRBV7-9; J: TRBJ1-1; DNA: TGTGCCAGCAGCCCGAACAGGTTACCAGGGGTGAACACTGAAGCTTTCTTT; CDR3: CASSPNRLPGVNTEAFF
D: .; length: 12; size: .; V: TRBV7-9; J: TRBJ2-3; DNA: TGTGCCAGCAGCCGTAGCACAGATACGCAGTATTTT; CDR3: CASSRSTDTQYF
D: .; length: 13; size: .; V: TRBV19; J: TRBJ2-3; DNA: TGTGCCAGTAGCCCAGGTTTCACAGATACGCAGTATTTT; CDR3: CASSPGFTDTQYF
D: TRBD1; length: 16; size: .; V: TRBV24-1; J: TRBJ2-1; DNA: TGTGCCACCAGTGATAACAGGGGGATAGCCTACAATGAGCAGTTCTTC; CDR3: CATSDNRGIAYNEQFF
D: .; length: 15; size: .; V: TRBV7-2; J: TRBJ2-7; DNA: TGTGCCAGCAGCAGAGGGGGAGCTCTCGGAAACGAGCAGTACTTC; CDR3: CASSRGGALGNEQYF